This T cell receptor (beta chain) originates from a study of immune evolution from preneoplasia to lung adenocarcinoma. The repertoire was sequenced with immunoSEQ multiplex PCR; TCRdb's copy has only in-frame clones and lacks some. This table holds roughly 3,500 clones, 65% to 85% found once. The sample comprised FFPE lung adenocarcinoma in situ tissue. This clonotype was sampled from a person between 65 and 79 years old with lung adenocarcinoma.

The CDR3 sequence: CASSDSLDEQYF. CDR3 DNA: TGCGCCAGCAGCGACAGTCTCGACGAGCAGTACTTC. The V gene is TRBV5-1, the J gene TRBJ2-7; possible D gene TRBD1, 5 bases. This CDR3 has 12 residues. The V and J ends lost 4 bases and 5 bases respectively, with 10 bases between them. CDR1 SGHRS and CDR2 YFSETQ come from the germline V gene.